This TCR beta chain is from a study of blood T cell repertoires in COVID-19. Germline V gene data show CDR1 as SGDLS and CDR2 as YYNGEE. This CDR3 is 15 amino acids long. Trimming took 0 bases from V and 3 from J, leaving 11 bases between them. Method: immunoSEQ multiplex PCR; TCRdb's copy keeps in-frame clones and lacks some. The table lists approximately 230,000 clones, around 89% of them singletons. The clonotype comes from a woman younger than 45 who had recovered from COVID-19. The chain carries TRBV9 and TRBJ2-3; possible D gene TRBD2, 6 bases. Sequencing input: PBMCs or T cells enriched from blood (not recorded which). In DNA, the CDR3 is TGTGCCAGCAGCGTAGGGGTTGGGGGGACAGATACGCAGTATTTT. This encodes CASSVGVGGTDTQYF.